This TCR beta chain was sequenced in a study of human T cells and chemical hapten exposure. Study-wide findings and caveats: In comparison with controls, expanded TCRs gave rise to a significantly larger number of large CDR3 similarity clusters.

This clonotype has at least ten counts. Its cognate antigen is unknown. Time point specified: pre-sensitization, week 0. The treatment was: therapeutic diphenylcyclopropenone sensitization with weekly scalp DPC. Patches went on only after blood had been drawn each time. TCRdb re-called the RACE reads through MiXCR, storing one row per CDR3 protein. The repertoire holds more than 50,000 distinct CDR3 sequences, with around 7% as singletons. Here the sequenced sample was whole blood, taken in connection with sensitization to the hapten diphenylcyclopropenone (DPC). The receptor was isolated from a woman in her twenties or thirties with alopecia areata. Some clones in this sample may be carry-over from other donors' samples.

The CDR3 spells CASEGQLTDTQYF. Written as DNA, the CDR3 is TGTGCCAGTGAGGGACAGCTCACAGATACGCAGTATTTT. V and J are TRBV25-1 and TRBJ2-3; 7 bases fit TRBD1. J was trimmed by 2 bases and V by 9 bases; bases with no gene match: 5. The CDR3 spans 13 residues. The germline gives CDR1 MGHDK, CDR2 SYGVNS. Combining the CDR3 with reference TRBV25-1 and TRBJ2-3 gives the whole variable domain EADIYQTPRYLVIGTGKKITLECSQTMGHDKMYWYQQDPGMELHLIHYSYGVNSTEKGDLSSESTVSRIRTEHFPLTLESARPSHTSQYLCASEGQLTDTQYFGPGTRLTVL.